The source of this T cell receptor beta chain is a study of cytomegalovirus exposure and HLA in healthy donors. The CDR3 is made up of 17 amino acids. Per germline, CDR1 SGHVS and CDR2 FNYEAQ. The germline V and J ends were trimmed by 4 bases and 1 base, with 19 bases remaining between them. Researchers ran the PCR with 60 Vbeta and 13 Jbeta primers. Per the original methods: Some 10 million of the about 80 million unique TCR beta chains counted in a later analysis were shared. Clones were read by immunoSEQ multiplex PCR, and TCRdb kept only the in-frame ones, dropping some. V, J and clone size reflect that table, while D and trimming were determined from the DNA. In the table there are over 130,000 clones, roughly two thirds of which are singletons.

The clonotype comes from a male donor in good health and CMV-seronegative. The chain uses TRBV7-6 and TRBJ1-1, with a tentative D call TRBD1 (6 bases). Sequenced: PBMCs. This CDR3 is CASSSRGTPQRNTEAFF. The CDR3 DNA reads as TGTGCCAGCAGCTCGAGAGGGACACCGCAAAGGAACACTGAAGCTTTCTTT.